Each of the 27 T cell receptor beta chains below was sequenced from the same sample in a study of shared clonotypes between healthy human individuals (dated by TCRdb to between 2020 and 2021). The library was generated by the immunoSEQ multiplex PCR assay. TCRdb retrieved this table from immuneACCESS and kept in-frame rearrangements only. Not all clones are present; in checked studies, unresolved V genes account for under half, and no reason is known for the remainder. In this sample the table shows approximately 2.4 million clones, roughly 95% of which occur a single time. About 0.13% of the sample belongs to the ten largest clones. Sequencing was done on a sample of naive CD4+ T cells sorted from blood. The sample's cell subset or site label, in plain terms: CD45RA+ positively selected. The receptors were gathered from a man between 18 and 35 years old in good health.

As regards this clone: Other nucleotide sequences in the sample specify the same CDR3. This sequence joins TRBV28 and TRBJ2-1, with D perhaps TRBD1 or TRBD2 (6 bases each). This CDR3 is built from 14 residues. Germline V gene sequence: CDR1 MDHEN, CDR2 SYDVKM. Trimming took off 5 bases at V and 4 bases at J, with 12 bases between the two ends. The CDR3 spells CASSPGDSYNEQFF. The CDR3 DNA sequence: TGTGCCAGCAGTCCAGGGGACTCTTACAATGAGCAGTTCTTC. The full variable domain, completed using reference TRBV28 and TRBJ2-1, is DVKVTQSSRYLVKRTGEKVFLECVQDMDHENMFWYRQDPGLGLRLIYFSYDVKMKEKGDIPEGYSVSREKKERFSLILESASTNQTSMYLCASSPGDSYNEQFFGPGTRLTVL.

The chain uses TRBV5-1 and TRBJ2-3; D remains ambiguous. CDR3 length: 12 residues. CDR1 and CDR2 from the germline V gene are SGHRS and YFSETQ. V gave up 3 bases and J gave up 5 bases, with 7 bases separating them. This CDR3 is CASSSGIDTQYF. CDR3 sequence (DNA): TGCGCCAGCAGCTCAGGAATAGATACGCAGTATTTT.

The chain uses TRBV6-5 and TRBJ2-7; D ambiguous. Germline V gene data show CDR1 as MNHEY and CDR2 as SVGAGI. Between the trimmed V and J ends, which lost 2 bases and 2 bases, there was a span of 7 bases. The CDR3 runs 13 residues. The CDR3 bases are TGTGCCAGCAGTTACGCCCAGGCCTACGAGCAGTACTTC. It is translated as CASSYAQAYEQYF.

This chain links TRBV4-1 with TRBJ2-2; D possibly matches TRBD1 or TRBD2 (5 bases each). CDR1 MGHRA and CDR2 YSYEKL come from the germline V gene. This CDR3 comprises 14 residues. With 0 bases removed from V and 6 bases from J, the gap between germline ends came to 8 bases. DNA of the CDR3: TGCGCCAGCAGCCAAGATGGGGGATCCGGGGAGCTGTTTTTT. Amino acids: CASSQDGGSGELFF.

This rearrangement joins TRBV7-8 to TRBJ2-2, with D unresolved. The germline V gene encodes CDR1 SGHVS and CDR2 FQNEAQ. Trimming left V 6 bases short and J 2 bases short, with 16 bases between. This CDR3 region has 16 residues. The CDR3 protein is CASSPPFVGNTGELFF. The CDR3 nucleotides are TGTGCCAGCAGTCCTCCTTTTGTGGGAAACACCGGGGAGCTGTTTTTT. The full variable domain, its missing parts supplied by reference TRBV7-8 and TRBJ2-2, is GAGVSQSPRYKVAKRGQDVALRCDPISGHVSLFWYQQALGQGPEFLTYFQNEAQLDKSGLPSDRFFAERPEGSVSTLKIQRTQQEDSAVYLCASSPPFVGNTGELFFGEGSRLTVL.

The table lists this clone with a count of one. The J gene is TRBJ1-2, the V gene TRBV15; D gene ambiguous. CDR3 length: 14 amino acids. Trimming took off 5 bases at V and 1 base at J, with 11 bases between the two ends. Germline CDR1 and CDR2: LNHNV and YYDKDF (reference sequence). In DNA, the CDR3 is TGTGCCACCAGCTTCCGGATGGGTAACTATGGCTACACCTTC. It specifies CATSFRMGNYGYTF.

The genes are TRBV28 and TRBJ1-2, with 9 bases lining up with TRBD1. V was pared by 6 bases and J by 3 bases, with 5 bases of the junction left unmatched. Per the germline V gene, CDR1 is MDHEN and CDR2 is SYDVKM. The CDR3 totals 14 residues. CDR3 amino acids: CASRKGDRDYGYTF. CDR3 nucleotide sequence: TGTGCCAGCAGAAAGGGGGACAGGGACTATGGCTACACCTTC.

This clone occurred once. The sample has other DNA sequences that encode this CDR3 too. This sequence joins TRBV18 and TRBJ1-6, with TRBD1 identical over 9 bases. The CDR3 sequence is 15 residues long. V lost 0 bases, J lost 8 bases, and 2 bases stayed unmatched. The germline gives CDR1 KGHSH, CDR2 LQKENI. For the CDR3, the DNA is TGTGCCAGCTCACCACCTGGACAGGGGTATTCACCCCTCCACTTT. Its translation is CASSPPGQGYSPLHF. Looking up the rest from reference TRBV18 and TRBJ1-6 gives the full variable domain: NAGVMQNPRHLVRRRGQEARLRCSPMKGHSHVYWYRQLPEEGLKFMVYLQKENIIDESGMPKERFSAEFPKEGPSILRIQQVVRGDSAAYFCASSPPGQGYSPLHFGNGTRLTVT.

The CDR3 nucleotides read TGTGCCAGCAGCTTCGGGGGGACTAGACCCAATGAGCAGTTCTTC. Protein sequence: CASSFGGTRPNEQFF. The rearrangement links TRBV5-6 to TRBJ2-1, with 8 bases that match TRBD2. Trimming at V came to 2 bases and at J to 6 bases, leaving 7 bases not matched to a gene. The CDR3 has 15 residues. Germline V gives CDR1 SGHDT, CDR2 YYEEEE. The variable domain in full, completed from reference TRBV5-6 and TRBJ2-1, reads DAGVTQSPTHLIKTRGQQVTLRCSPKSGHDTVSWYQQALGQGPQFIFQYYEEEERQRGNFPDRFSGHQFPNYSSELNVNALLLGDSALYLCASSFGGTRPNEQFFGPGTRLTVL.

The chain carries TRBV6-5 and TRBJ2-3; D is perhaps TRBD2 (5 bases). Trimming left V 6 bases short and J 6 bases short, with 13 bases between. Germline CDR1 is MNHEY and CDR2 is SVGAGI. This CDR3 comprises 13 residues. The CDR3 region is CASRDSNSDTQYF. The CDR3 nucleotides read TGTGCCAGCAGGGACTCTAATTCGGATACGCAGTATTTT.

A note on this clone: Distinct nucleotide sequences in the sample also encode this CDR3. The chain couples TRBV18 to TRBJ1-5; no clear D. The CDR3 is made up of 13 amino acids. In germline, CDR1 is KGHSH, CDR2 LQKENI. With 2 bases removed from V and 5 bases from J, the gap between germline ends came to 7 bases. The chain's CDR3 is CASSPGSDQPQHF. The DNA for the CDR3 is TGTGCCAGCTCACCAGGGTCGGATCAGCCCCAGCATTTT.

V gene TRBV15 combines with J gene TRBJ2-3; no firm D call. Between the trimmed V and J ends, which lost 4 bases and 3 bases, there was a span of 8 bases. Germline CDR1 is LNHNV and CDR2 is YYDKDF (reference sequence). The CDR3 contains 13 residues. Here the CDR3 reads CATSNRVTDTQYF. CDR3 DNA sequence: TGTGCCACCAGCAACAGAGTTACAGATACGCAGTATTTT.

This chain links TRBV9 with TRBJ2-7; D might be TRBD1 or TRBD2, each matching 5 bases. With 5 bases removed from V and 5 bases from J, the gap between germline ends came to 20 bases. CDR3 size: 15 residues. CDR1 SGDLS and CDR2 YYNGEE come from the germline V gene. Here the CDR3 reads CASRGVRDAQDEQYF. The CDR3 DNA follows: TGTGCCAGCAGAGGCGTCCGGGACGCACAGGACGAGCAGTACTTC.

The chain employs TRBV5-1 and TRBJ2-7; D is unclear. The germline CDR1 and CDR2 sequences are SGHRS and YFSETQ. V gave up 3 bases and J gave up 1 base, with 17 bases separating them. The CDR3 length is 16 residues. The CDR3 loop reads CASSSRGTPNSYEQYF. DNA of the CDR3: TGCGCCAGCAGCTCCCGAGGTACCCCCAATTCCTACGAGCAGTACTTC.

The chain combines TRBV7-2 with TRBJ2-7; D is undetermined. V was pared by 1 base and J by 3 bases, with 13 bases between. Germline values: CDR1 SGHTA, CDR2 FQGNSA. This CDR3 is 15 amino acids long. The CDR3 here is CASSLEPSSNYEQYF. CDR3 in DNA: TGTGCCAGCAGCTTAGAGCCCAGCAGCAACTACGAGCAGTACTTC.

This chain uses TRBV5-4 with TRBJ2-4; 7 bases agree with TRBD1. Unmatched junction bases numbered 4, after V lost 2 bases and J lost 5 bases. Germline V gene sequence: CDR1 SGHNT, CDR2 YYREEE (reference sequence). The CDR3 length is 14 residues. CDR3 residues: CASSFRDSENIQYF. The CDR3 DNA follows: TGTGCCAGCAGCTTCCGGGACAGTGAAAACATTCAGTACTTC.

Comment on this clone: At the DNA level, this CDR3 is encoded by other sequences in the same sample as well. The V and J genes are TRBV2 and TRBJ2-3; no clear D gene. Per the germline V gene, CDR1 is SNHLY and CDR2 is FYNNEI. Trimming removed 4 bases at V and 4 bases at J, with 6 bases between. This CDR3 region has 12 residues. CDR3 sequence: CASSVESDTQYF. The CDR3 DNA sequence: TGTGCCAGCAGTGTCGAGTCAGATACGCAGTATTTT.

In this sample, this clone turned up a few times. The chain combines TRBV10-3 with TRBJ1-2; D is perhaps TRBD1 (6 bases). This CDR3 has 14 amino acids. Deletions cut 4 bases from V and 2 bases from J, with 11 bases between. Germline assignment: CDR1 ENHRY and CDR2 SYGVKD. The CDR3 DNA reads as TGTGCCATCAGTGCTCCCACAGGGAACTATGGCTACACCTTC. Translated: CAISAPTGNYGYTF.

This rearrangement joins TRBV5-4 to TRBJ2-5, with TRBD1 as a possible D gene (5 bases). Between the trimmed V and J ends, which lost 2 bases and 3 bases, there was a span of 11 bases. Germline assignment: CDR1 SGHNT and CDR2 YYREEE (reference sequence). The CDR3 contains 14 residues. This CDR3 is CASSFRTLKETQYF. The CDR3 nucleotides are TGTGCCAGCAGCTTTAGGACATTGAAAGAGACCCAGTACTTC.

The V gene is TRBV30, the J gene TRBJ2-2; weak D call: TRBD1 (5 bases). In germline, CDR1 is GTSNPN, CDR2 SVGIG (reference sequence). Trimming took off 3 bases at V and 5 bases at J, with 10 bases between the two ends. The CDR3 is 13 residues long. CDR3 nucleotides: TGTGCCTGGAGCCAGGGTGCGACCGGGGAGCTGTTTTTT. Translating gives CAWSQGATGELFF. The whole variable domain, remainder taken from reference TRBV30 and TRBJ2-2, is SQTIHQWPATLVQPVGSPLSLECTVEGTSNPNLYWYRQAAGRGLQLLFYSVGIGQISSEVPQNLSASRPQDRQFILSSKKLLLSDSGFYLCAWSQGATGELFFGEGSRLTVL.

The chain recombines TRBV9 with TRBJ2-2; D is possibly TRBD2 (5 bases). With 0 bases removed from V and 0 bases from J, the gap between germline ends came to 12 bases. This CDR3 is built from 17 residues. Germline values: CDR1 SGDLS, CDR2 YYNGEE. This chain's CDR3 is CASSVGGGSTNTGELFF. CDR3 DNA sequence: TGTGCCAGCAGCGTAGGTGGCGGGTCCACGAACACCGGGGAGCTGTTTTTT.

The chain joins TRBV4-1 to TRBJ2-1, with 8 bases fitting TRBD2. V shed 0 bases, J shed 4 bases, and the junction held 5 bases outside the gene matches. The CDR3 spans 16 residues. Germline loops: CDR1 MGHRA, CDR2 YSYEKL. The CDR3 DNA is TGCGCCAGCAGCCAAGATCCAGCGGGAGAATACAATGAGCAGTTCTTC. Translating gives CASSQDPAGEYNEQFF.

The chain uses TRBV9 and TRBJ2-2; perhaps TRBD2 as D (7 bases). This CDR3 has 14 amino acids. V was clipped by 4 bases and J by 10 bases, with 17 bases between them. Germline assignment: CDR1 SGDLS and CDR2 YYNGEE. The DNA of the CDR3 is TGTGCCAGCAGCCCCCTGGGCGGGGGCATGGAGCTGTTTTTT. Its translation: CASSPLGGGMELFF.

The J gene is TRBJ1-1, the V gene TRBV5-5; D gene unclear. The CDR3 length is 12 residues. CDR1 and CDR2 (germline): SGHKS, YYEKEE (reference sequence). Trimming took 0 bases from V and 7 from J, leaving 7 bases between them. DNA for the CDR3: TGTGCCAGCAGCTTGGGTCAGTTTGAAGCTTTCTTT. It encodes CASSLGQFEAFF.

The chain joins TRBV9 to TRBJ1-2, with 9 bases lining up with TRBD1. This CDR3 region has 15 residues. CDR1 and CDR2 from the germline V gene are SGDLS and YYNGEE. Unmatched junction bases numbered 10, after V lost 3 bases and J lost 7 bases. The CDR3 sequence is CASSESRDRVFGYTF. The CDR3 bases are TGTGCCAGCAGCGAGAGCCGGGACAGGGTTTTTGGCTACACCTTC.

The rearrangement joins TRBV28 to TRBJ1-3; no definite D call. The CDR3 extends over 12 amino acids. V lost 5 bases to trimming and J lost 7 bases, with 9 bases between them. Looked up from germline, CDR1 is MDHEN and CDR2 is SYDVKM. CDR3 sequence reads: CASSPPSNTIYF. The DNA of the CDR3 is TGTGCCAGCAGTCCACCCAGTAACACCATATATTTT.

This clone was seen only once. The chain recombines TRBV7-2 with TRBJ2-3; D perhaps matches TRBD2 (6 bases). Trimming cost V 5 bases and J 3 bases, with 15 bases left between them. Germline V gene lookup returns CDR1 SGHTA and CDR2 FQGNSA. The CDR3 length is 15 residues. CDR3 amino acids: CASSHGRVETDTQYF. CDR3 in DNA: TGTGCCAGCAGCCACGGGAGAGTTGAGACAGATACGCAGTATTTT.